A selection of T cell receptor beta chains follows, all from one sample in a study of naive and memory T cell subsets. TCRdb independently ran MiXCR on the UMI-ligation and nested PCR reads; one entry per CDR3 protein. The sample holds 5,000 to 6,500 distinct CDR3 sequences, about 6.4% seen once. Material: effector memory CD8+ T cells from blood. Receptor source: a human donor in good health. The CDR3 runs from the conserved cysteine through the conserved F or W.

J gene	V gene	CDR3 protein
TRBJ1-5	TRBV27	CASSSTGSYQPQHF
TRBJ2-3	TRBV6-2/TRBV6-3	CASSPRAGVPDTQYF
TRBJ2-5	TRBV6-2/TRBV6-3	CASSHGEQETQYF
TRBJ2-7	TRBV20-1	CSATSLGGAEQYF
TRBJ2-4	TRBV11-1	CASSLDGPLDIQYF
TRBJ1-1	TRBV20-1	CSASSTDTEAFF
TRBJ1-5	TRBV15	CATSRGVENQPQHF
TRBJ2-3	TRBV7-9	CASSRWTDTQYF
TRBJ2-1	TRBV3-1	CASSDNRGFSYNEQFF
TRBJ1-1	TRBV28	CASSFIQGANTEAFF
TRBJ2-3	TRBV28	CASSFAAGAVDTQYF
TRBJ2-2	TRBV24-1	CATSDHKEDTGELFF
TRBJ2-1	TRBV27	CATSTDRVSDEQFF
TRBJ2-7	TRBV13	CASSLYDRLFDEQYF
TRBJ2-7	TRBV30	CAWSEWTGYYEQYF
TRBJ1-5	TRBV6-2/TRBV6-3	CASSPTGEGGQPQHF
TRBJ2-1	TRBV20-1	CSARDLGSSYNEQFF
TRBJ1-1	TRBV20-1	CSARSPNSELHTEAFF
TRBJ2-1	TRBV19	CASSPLSPGHRPYNEQFF
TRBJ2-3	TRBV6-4	CASSDGSGASTDTQYF
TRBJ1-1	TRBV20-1	CSAAQGARGTEAFF
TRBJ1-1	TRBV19	CASSAGMNTEAFF
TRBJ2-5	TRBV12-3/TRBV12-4	CASSQGIRETQYF
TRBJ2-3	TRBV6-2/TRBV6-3	CASSLPGDRTDTQYF
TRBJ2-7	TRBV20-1	CSARAGADGGEQYF
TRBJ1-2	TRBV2	CASKSGTNYGYTF
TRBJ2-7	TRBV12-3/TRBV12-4	CASSPGTGSWGEQYF
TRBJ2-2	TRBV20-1	CSARTLSLDTGELFF
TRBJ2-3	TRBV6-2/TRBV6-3	CASRQETTTDTQYF
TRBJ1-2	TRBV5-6	CASSFVPGYGYTF
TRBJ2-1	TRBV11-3	CASSLGTSGRFYNEQFF
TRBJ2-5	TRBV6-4	CASSMTQGGQETQYF
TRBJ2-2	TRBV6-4	CASSGGTSAGTGELFF
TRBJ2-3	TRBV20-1	CSAKAPAVAGGPTDTQYF
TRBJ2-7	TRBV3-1	CASSPSGKSEQYF
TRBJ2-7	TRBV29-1	CSADDGYEQYF
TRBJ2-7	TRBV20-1	CSARGRLSYEQYF
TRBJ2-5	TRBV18	CASSPGLAGAQETQYF
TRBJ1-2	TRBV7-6	CASSPGEAGTNYGYTF
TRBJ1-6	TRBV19	CASSPDTAATPLHF
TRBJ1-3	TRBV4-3	CASSQRAGGRSGNTIYF
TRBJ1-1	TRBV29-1	CSVEDGDRGNTEAFF
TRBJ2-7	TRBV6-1	CASSDQAGRDEQYF
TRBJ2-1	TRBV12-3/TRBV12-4	CASSRSGGKYNEQFF
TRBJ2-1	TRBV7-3	CASSPDSYNEQFF
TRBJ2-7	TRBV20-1	CSASDGTSSYEQYF
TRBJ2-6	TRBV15	CATSRDQDSGANVLTF
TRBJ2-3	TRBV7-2	CASSLEMGPDTQYF
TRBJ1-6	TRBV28	CASFGPGLKSPLHF